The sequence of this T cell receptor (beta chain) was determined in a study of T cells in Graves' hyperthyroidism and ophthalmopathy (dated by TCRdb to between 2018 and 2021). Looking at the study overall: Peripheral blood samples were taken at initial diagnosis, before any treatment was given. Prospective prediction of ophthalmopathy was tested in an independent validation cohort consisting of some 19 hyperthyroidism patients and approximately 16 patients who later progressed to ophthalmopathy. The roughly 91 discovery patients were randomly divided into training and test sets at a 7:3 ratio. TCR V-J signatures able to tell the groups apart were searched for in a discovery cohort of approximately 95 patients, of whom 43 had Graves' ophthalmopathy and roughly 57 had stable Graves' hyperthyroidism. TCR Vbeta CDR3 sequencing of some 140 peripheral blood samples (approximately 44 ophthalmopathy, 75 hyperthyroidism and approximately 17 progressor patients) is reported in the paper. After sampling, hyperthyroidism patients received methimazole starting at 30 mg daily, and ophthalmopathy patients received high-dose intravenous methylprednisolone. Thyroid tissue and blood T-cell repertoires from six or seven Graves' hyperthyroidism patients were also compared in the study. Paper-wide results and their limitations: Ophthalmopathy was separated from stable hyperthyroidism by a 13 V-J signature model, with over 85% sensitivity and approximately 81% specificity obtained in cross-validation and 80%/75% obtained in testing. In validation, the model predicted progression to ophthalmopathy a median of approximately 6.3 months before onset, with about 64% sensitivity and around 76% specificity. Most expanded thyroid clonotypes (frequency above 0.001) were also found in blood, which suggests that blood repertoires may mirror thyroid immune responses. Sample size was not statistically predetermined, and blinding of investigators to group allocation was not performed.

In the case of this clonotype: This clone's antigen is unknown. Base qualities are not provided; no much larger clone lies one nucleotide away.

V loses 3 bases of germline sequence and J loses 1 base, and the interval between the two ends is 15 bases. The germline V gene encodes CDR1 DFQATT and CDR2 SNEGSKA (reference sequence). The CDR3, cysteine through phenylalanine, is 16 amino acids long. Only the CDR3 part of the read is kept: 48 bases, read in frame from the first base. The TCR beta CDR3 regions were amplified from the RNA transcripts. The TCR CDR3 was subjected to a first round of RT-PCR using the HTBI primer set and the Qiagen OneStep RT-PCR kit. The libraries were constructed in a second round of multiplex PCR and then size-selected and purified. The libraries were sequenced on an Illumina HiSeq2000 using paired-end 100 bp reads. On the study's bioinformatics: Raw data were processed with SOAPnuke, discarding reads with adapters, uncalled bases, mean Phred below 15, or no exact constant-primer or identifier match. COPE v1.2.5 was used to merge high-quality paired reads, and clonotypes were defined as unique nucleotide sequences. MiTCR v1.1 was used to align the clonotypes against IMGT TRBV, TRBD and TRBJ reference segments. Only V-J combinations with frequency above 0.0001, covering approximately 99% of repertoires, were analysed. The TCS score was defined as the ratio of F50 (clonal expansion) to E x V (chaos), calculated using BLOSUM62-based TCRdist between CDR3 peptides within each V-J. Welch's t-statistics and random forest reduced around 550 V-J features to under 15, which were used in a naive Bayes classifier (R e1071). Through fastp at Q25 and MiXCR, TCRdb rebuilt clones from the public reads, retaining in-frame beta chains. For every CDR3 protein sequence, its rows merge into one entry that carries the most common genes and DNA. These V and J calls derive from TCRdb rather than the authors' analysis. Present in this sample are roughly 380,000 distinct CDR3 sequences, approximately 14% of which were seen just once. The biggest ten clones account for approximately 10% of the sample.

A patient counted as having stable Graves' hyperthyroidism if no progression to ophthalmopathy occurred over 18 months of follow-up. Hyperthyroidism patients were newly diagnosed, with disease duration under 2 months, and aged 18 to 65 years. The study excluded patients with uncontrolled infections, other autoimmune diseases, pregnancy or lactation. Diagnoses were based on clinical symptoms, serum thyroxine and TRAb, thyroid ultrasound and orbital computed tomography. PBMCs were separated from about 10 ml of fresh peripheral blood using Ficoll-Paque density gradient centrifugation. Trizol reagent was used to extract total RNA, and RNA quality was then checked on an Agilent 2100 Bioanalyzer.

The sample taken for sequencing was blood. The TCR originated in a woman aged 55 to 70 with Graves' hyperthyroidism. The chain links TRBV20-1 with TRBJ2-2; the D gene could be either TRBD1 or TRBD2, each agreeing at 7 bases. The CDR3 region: CSASTGEGVNTGELFF. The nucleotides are TGCAGTGCTAGCACAGGGGAGGGGGTGAACACCGGGGAGCTGTTTTTT.